The TCR beta chain under discussion was sequenced for a study of blood T cell repertoires in COVID-19. Study-wide background: PBMCs, B-cell-depleted T cells, or T cells provided the cDNA or gDNA that made up the material.

The CDR3 runs to 13 residues. Germline V gene lookup returns CDR1 KGHDR and CDR2 SFDVKD. V was clipped by 3 bases and J by 12 bases, with 14 bases between them. The method was immunoSEQ multiplex PCR; TCRdb's version includes in-frame clones alone and lacks a portion of them. The sample has 100,000 to 150,000 clones, over 80% seen once; the top ten hold roughly 12%. Sequencing was carried out using peripheral blood. This rearrangement joins TRBV24-1 to TRBJ2-1; D gene uncertain. The sequence derives from a man between 60 and 75 years old with acute or convalescent COVID-19. The CDR3 coding sequence is TGTGCCACCAGTGATATAGGAGACGTCGGGCAGTTCTTC. Protein: CATSDIGDVGQFF.